Below, 16 T cell receptor beta chains from the same sample are listed, as sequenced in a study of blood T cell repertoires in COVID-19. TCRdb keeps only in-frame clones here, not all; method: immunoSEQ multiplex PCR. The sample yields 310,000 or so clones, roughly 90% seen once. Input material: peripheral blood. These receptors came from a young woman with COVID-19, enrolled during active disease.

The CDR3 loop reads CASSEAGAKNIQYF. The CDR3 DNA reads TGTGCCAGCAGTGAAGCCGGAGCCAAAAACATTCAGTACTTC. V gene TRBV2 combines with J gene TRBJ2-4; D gene ambiguous. The germline V gene encodes CDR1 SNHLY and CDR2 FYNNEI. This CDR3 region has 14 residues. V was shortened by 0 bases and J by 0 bases, with 3 bases between the two germline ends.

V is TRBV6-6 and J is TRBJ1-5; 7 bases fit TRBD1. The CDR3 extends over 15 amino acids. The junction had 8 bases not matched to a gene; V was cut back by 4 bases and J by 5 bases. The germline gives CDR1 MNHNY, CDR2 SVGAGI (reference sequence). The CDR3 DNA reads as TGTGCCAGCAGTTTACTCCGGGACAGAGATCAGCCCCAGCATTTT. Protein product: CASSLLRDRDQPQHF.

The gene calls are TRBV21-1 and TRBJ2-3; the table's D call, TRBD2, has no DNA check behind it. TRBV21-1 is an annotated pseudogene. The CDR3 contains 15 residues. The CDR3, as DNA: TGTGCCAGCAGCAGAGTGCTAGCGGGGGCAGATACGCAGTATTTT. Translated, it gives CASSRVLAGADTQYF.

This chain uses TRBV27 with TRBJ2-7; the match to TRBD2 covers 12 bases. This CDR3 spans 14 amino acids. Germline CDR1 and CDR2: MNHEY and SMNVEV (reference sequence). V dropped 5 bases and J dropped 5; count of bases not matched to a gene: 4. The CDR3 loop is CASSLAGGINEQYF. CDR3 nucleotide sequence: TGTGCCAGCAGTCTAGCGGGAGGGATAAACGAGCAGTACTTC.

The sample holds a few counts of this clone. This chain links TRBV15 with TRBJ1-5; tentative D call: TRBD1 (5 bases). Trimming removed 6 bases from V and 3 bases from J, with 9 bases in between. There are 13 residues in the CDR3. CDR1 LNHNV and CDR2 YYDKDF come from the germline V gene (reference sequence). Here the CDR3 DNA reads TGTGCCACCAGGATGGGGCTCAATCAGCCCCAGCATTTT. Translating gives CATRMGLNQPQHF.

This chain connects TRBV6-5 to TRBJ1-2; D not certain. This CDR3 is 14 amino acids long. Trimming took off 6 bases at V and 6 bases at J, with 17 bases between the two ends. Germline V gene sequence: CDR1 MNHEY, CDR2 SVGAGI. DNA of the CDR3: TGTGCCAGCAGCTCACTCGGGGAGATACATGGCTACACCTTC. Translating it yields CASSSLGEIHGYTF.

V gene TRBV10-3 combines with J gene TRBJ2-1; TRBD2 agrees at 12 bases. Germline values: CDR1 ENHRY, CDR2 SYGVKD. J was trimmed by 7 bases and V by 6 bases; bases with no gene match: 4. The CDR3 runs 14 residues. The CDR3: CAIRTSGSVNEQFF. The CDR3 DNA follows: TGTGCCATCAGGACTAGCGGGAGCGTAAATGAGCAGTTCTTC.

Concerning this clone itself: Other DNA sequences from this sample encode an identical CDR3 as well. The chain carries TRBV28 and TRBJ1-5, with a weak D call TRBD1 (6 bases). V lost 5 bases to trimming and J lost 1 base, with 9 bases between them. CDR3 size: 14 residues. Germline loops: CDR1 MDHEN, CDR2 SYDVKM. The CDR3 protein is CASSQGGSNQPQHF. The DNA of the CDR3 is TGTGCCAGCAGTCAAGGGGGAAGCAATCAGCCCCAGCATTTT.

V and J are TRBV4-1 and TRBJ1-5, with D possibly being TRBD1 (5 bases). CDR1 is MGHRA, CDR2 YSYEKL, per germline. The CDR3 length is 13 residues. V lost 4 bases and J 5 bases, leaving 9 bases between the germline ends. The CDR3 loop reads CASSRGVHQPQHF. The CDR3 DNA is TGCGCCAGCAGCCGGGGGGTCCATCAGCCCCAGCATTTT.

This chain connects TRBV7-8 to TRBJ2-5; TRBD2 matches at 8 bases. CDR1 and CDR2 from the germline V gene are SGHVS and FQNEAQ. Trimming removed 3 bases from V and 2 bases from J; junction bases left unmatched: 2. The CDR3 totals 14 residues. CDR3 residues: CASSFLAGQETQYF. The CDR3 DNA reads TGTGCCAGCAGCTTCCTAGCGGGTCAAGAGACCCAGTACTTC.

To note about this clone: Other DNA sequences from this sample encode an identical CDR3 as well. The chain carries TRBV5-8 and TRBJ2-1, with D maybe TRBD1 (6 bases). Germline V gene lookup returns CDR1 SGHTS and CDR2 YDEGEE. This CDR3 is 15 amino acids long. V lost 4 bases to trimming and J lost 0 bases, with 11 bases between them. CDR3 DNA: TGTGCCAGCAGCCTCGGACAGAGCTCCTACAATGAGCAGTTCTTC. Translated: CASSLGQSSYNEQFF.

This rearrangement joins TRBV2 to TRBJ2-7; TRBD1 is a possible D gene (5 bases). Germline values: CDR1 SNHLY, CDR2 FYNNEI. The CDR3 contains 12 residues. Trimming shortened V by 10 bases and J by 7 bases, and 17 bases separated the two germline ends. CDR3 protein: CATTVGVREQYF. The CDR3 DNA reads as TGTGCCACCACGGTAGGGGTTCGGGAGCAGTACTTC. Filled out from reference TRBV2 and TRBJ2-7, the complete variable domain reads EPEVTQTPSHQVTQMGQEVILRCVPISNHLYFYWYRQILGQKVEFLVSFYNNEISEKSEIFDDQFSVERPDGSNFTLKIRSTKLEDSAMYFCATTVGVREQYFGPGTRLTVT.

The chain uses TRBV4-3 and TRBJ2-3; maybe TRBD2 (6 bases). V was shortened by 1 base and J by 0 bases, with 11 bases between the two germline ends. The CDR3 has 16 residues. The germline CDR1 and CDR2 sequences are LGHNA and YSLEER. CDR3 sequence reads: CASSQGGSGSTDTQYF. For the CDR3, the DNA is TGCGCCAGCAGCCAAGGAGGAAGCGGGAGCACAGATACGCAGTATTTT.

This chain connects TRBV2 to TRBJ2-2, with D maybe TRBD2 (5 bases). The CDR3 spans 14 residues. V was trimmed by 7 bases and J by 4 bases, leaving 13 bases between them. Germline V gene data show CDR1 as SNHLY and CDR2 as FYNNEI. The CDR3 protein is CASTWTESTGELFF. Written as DNA, the CDR3 is TGTGCCAGCACCTGGACTGAAAGCACCGGGGAGCTGTTTTTT.

The rearrangement joins TRBV2 to TRBJ2-1; possible D gene TRBD1, 6 bases. The germline gives CDR1 SNHLY, CDR2 FYNNEI. The CDR3 totals 15 residues. V lost 5 bases and J 2 bases, leaving 13 bases between the germline ends. CDR3: CASSPGQTTYNEQFF. As DNA, the CDR3 is TGTGCCAGCAGTCCAGGACAGACGACCTACAATGAGCAGTTCTTC.

The chain uses TRBV11-2 and TRBJ2-7, with D possibly matching TRBD1 (5 bases). V shed 5 bases and J shed 1 base, with 18 bases lying between them. Looked up from germline, CDR1 is SGHAT and CDR2 is FQNNGV. The CDR3 extends over 16 amino acids. The CDR3 DNA reads TGTGCCAGCAGCACGCGACCGCGGACAAATTCCTACGAGCAGTACTTC. This sequence encodes CASSTRPRTNSYEQYF.